This is a list of T cell receptor beta chains from one sample in a study of blood T cell repertoires in COVID-19. Profiled with immunoSEQ multiplex PCR; TCRdb holds only in-frame clones, not every one. The repertoire holds around 88,000 clones, with over 90% as singletons. Sequenced material: peripheral blood. The receptors stem from a man aged 55 to 69 with acute or convalescent COVID-19. Each CDR3 is given with its conserved first and last residue. Each record gives: clone size, D gene, V gene, J gene, CDR3 DNA, CDR3 protein. D genes are given only for firm matches. For some rows the clone size is stated as once, few or many, or as a class when expanded; others skip it.

NA	NA	TRBV18	TRBJ1-1	TGTGCCAGCTCACCACCGGAGGCCGGGCTTTCTATGAACACTGAAGCTTTCTTT	CASSPPEAGLSMNTEAFF
NA	NA	TRBV24-1	TRBJ1-4	TGTGCCACCAGTGGCGGAGAGAATGAAAAACTGTTTTTT	CATSGGENEKLFF
NA	NA	TRBV19	TRBJ2-1	TGTGCCAGTAGTCCCCCATACAATGAGCAGTTCTTC	CASSPPYNEQFF
NA	NA	TRBV9	TRBJ2-2	TGTGCCAGCAGCCTGTGGAGATCGAACACCGGGGAGCTGTTTTTT	CASSLWRSNTGELFF
NA	TRBD1	TRBV27	TRBJ2-1	TGTGCCAGCACCACAGGGGATGAGCAGTTCTTC	CASTTGDEQFF
once	NA	TRBV9	TRBJ2-6	TGTGCCAGCAGCCAGCCCGCAGGCTCTGGGGCCAACGTCCTGACTTTC	CASSQPAGSGANVLTF
NA	NA	TRBV6-5	TRBJ1-1	TGTGCCAGCACCCCTAAGGGGGACACTGACACTGAAGCTTTCTTT	CASTPKGDTDTEAFF
NA	TRBD2	TRBV19	TRBJ2-3	TGTGCCAGTAGTAGGGGGGGATCCACAGATACGCAGTATTTT	CASSRGGSTDTQYF
few	NA	TRBV3-1/TRBV3-2	TRBJ1-2	TGTGCCAGCAGCCAGGGCGCGAATCGCTACACCTTC	CASSQGANRYTF
NA	TRBD1	TRBV24-1	TRBJ1-5	TGTGCCACCCATGGACAGGACCTATATAGCAATCAGCCCCAGCATTTT	CATHGQDLYSNQPQHF
NA	NA	TRBV27	TRBJ2-1	TGTGCCAGCAGTAGGACACAGGATAACAATGAGCAGTTCTTC	CASSRTQDNNEQFF
once	NA	TRBV7-2	TRBJ2-5	TGTGCCAGCACCCCAGGGGCCGAAGAGACCCAGTACTTC	CASTPGAEETQYF
NA	NA	TRBV28	TRBJ1-3	TGTGCCAGCCAAGCGGGGGGAGGGGCTTTTGGAAACACCATATATTTT	CASQAGGGAFGNTIYF